This TCR beta chain originates from a study of blood T cell repertoires in COVID-19. J was trimmed by 5 bases and V by 2 bases; bases with no gene match: 6. There are 16 residues in the CDR3. In germline, CDR1 is MNHEY, CDR2 SVGAGI. TCRdb keeps only in-frame clones here, not all; method: immunoSEQ multiplex PCR. The sample comprises about 220,000 clones, around 80% of which are singletons, and approximately 20% rests with the top ten. The sequencing sample was made of peripheral blood. The receptor's source is a man aged 30 to 39 with active or convalescent COVID-19. The gene calls are TRBV6-5 and TRBJ2-2; TRBD1 matches at 9 bases. The CDR3 DNA reads TGTGCCAGCAGTTACGGGACAGGGCGATATACCGGGGAGCTGTTTTTT. Protein product: CASSYGTGRYTGELFF.